Shown below are 25 T cell receptor beta chains from a single sample sequenced in a study of blood T cell repertoires in COVID-19. Profiling relied on immunoSEQ multiplex PCR, and the TCRdb table lists in-frame clones only, not all of them. This table holds about 100,000 clones, about 80% found once. The sample comprised peripheral blood. The source is a man between 65 and 85 years old with acute or convalescent COVID-19.

V gene TRBV2 combines with J gene TRBJ1-5, with TRBD1 matching 11 bases. This CDR3 comprises 15 residues. Trimming removed 6 bases from V and 4 bases from J; junction bases left unmatched: 5. Germline V gene lookup returns CDR1 SNHLY and CDR2 FYNNEI. The CDR3 coding sequence is TGTGCCAGCAGGGAGGACAGGGGGCGAAATCAGCCCCAGCATTTT. The encoded protein is CASREDRGRNQPQHF.

There are a few counts of this clone. This chain uses TRBV6-6 with TRBJ1-5, with a tentative D call TRBD1 (6 bases). V dropped 6 bases and J dropped 6 bases, with 15 bases sitting between them. This CDR3 is built from 14 residues. CDR1 MNHNY and CDR2 SVGAGI come from the germline V gene (reference sequence). Here the CDR3 reads CASSAGGAGQPQHF. In DNA form, the CDR3 reads TGTGCCAGCAGCGCCGGGGGGGCAGGTCAGCCCCAGCATTTT.

This rearrangement joins TRBV7-8 to TRBJ2-2; 9 bases match TRBD2. The V segment lost 2 bases and the J segment 4 bases; nucleotides outside the gene matches: 5. The CDR3 has 16 residues. Germline V CDR1 and CDR2: SGHVS, FQNEAQ. For the CDR3, the DNA is TGTGCCAGCAGCTTATCTAGCGGGGCCGCCACCGGGGAGCTGTTTTTT. Translation gives CASSLSSGAATGELFF.

This clone occurred a few times. The chain employs TRBV12-3 or TRBV12-4 and TRBJ2-3, with D unclear. The CDR3 spans 12 residues. V was shortened by 5 bases and J by 8 bases, with 11 bases between the two germline ends. This CDR3 reads CASSPDGSTQYF. For the CDR3, the DNA is TGTGCCAGCAGTCCTGACGGGTCTACGCAGTATTTT.

The V and J genes are TRBV7-9 and TRBJ2-2; D is unresolved. Trimming cost V 5 bases and J 4 bases, with 5 bases left between them. Germline-derived CDR1 and CDR2 are SEHNR and FQNEAQ (reference sequence). The CDR3 spans 12 residues. In DNA form, the CDR3 reads TGTGCCAGCAGCCTTCTCACCGGGGAGCTGTTTTTT. It codes for CASSLLTGELFF.

The genes are TRBV15 and TRBJ2-3; 9 positions match TRBD2. Germline V gene lookup returns CDR1 LNHNV and CDR2 YYDKDF (reference sequence). This CDR3 has 16 amino acids. V gave up 1 base and J gave up 5 bases; unmatched junction bases: 7. The CDR3 sequence: CATSRAGSSGVDTQYF. CDR3 bases: TGTGCCACCAGCAGAGCCGGTTCTAGCGGGGTAGATACGCAGTATTTT.

The J gene is TRBJ2-3, the V gene TRBV11-2, with 10 positions matching TRBD1. CDR3 length: 16 amino acids. Trimming removed 5 bases from V and 2 bases from J; junction bases left unmatched: 7. Germline-derived CDR1 and CDR2 are SGHAT and FQNNGV. Here the CDR3 DNA reads TGTGCCAGCAGCATCCGGGACAGGGGATTCACAGATACGCAGTATTTT. Translated: CASSIRDRGFTDTQYF.

This chain connects TRBV19 to TRBJ1-5, with 7 bases that match TRBD1. CDR1 is LNHDA and CDR2 is SQIVND in the germline V gene (reference sequence). Trimming at V came to 7 bases and at J to 5 bases, leaving 11 bases not matched to a gene. This CDR3 contains 15 residues. CDR3 in amino acids: CASTPQEQGYQPQHF. CDR3 sequence (DNA): TGTGCCAGTACGCCCCAAGAACAGGGGTATCAGCCCCAGCATTTT.

V is TRBV19 and J is TRBJ1-5; D not certain. The V and J ends lost 5 bases and 4 bases respectively, with 12 bases between them. The CDR3 contains 14 residues. Germline V gene sequence: CDR1 LNHDA, CDR2 SQIVND (reference sequence). In DNA, the CDR3 is TGTGCCAGTAGTCATCAGGCAGTTAATCAGCCCCAGCATTTT. Protein product: CASSHQAVNQPQHF.

This clone was recorded once. The chain carries TRBV6-5 and TRBJ1-1, with 9 nucleotides matching TRBD1. This CDR3 has 14 residues. Germline CDR1 is MNHEY and CDR2 is SVGAGI. Germline trimming cut 6 bases from V and 1 base from J; bases unmatched to any gene: 3. In DNA, the CDR3 is TGTGCCAGCAGGGGACAGGGACCGAACACTGAAGCTTTCTTT. It translates to CASRGQGPNTEAFF.

The rearrangement links TRBV27 to TRBJ1-1; 8 bases map to TRBD1. Germline lookup yields CDR1 MNHEY and CDR2 SMNVEV (reference sequence). After removal of 8 bases from V and 0 bases from J, the junction contained 5 bases not matched to a gene. The CDR3 is 14 residues long. The CDR3 coding sequence is TGTGCCAGCTCCAGGACAGGGCTGAACACTGAAGCTTTCTTT. Protein product: CASSRTGLNTEAFF.

V usage is TRBV4-3 and J usage is TRBJ2-1; maybe TRBD2 (6 bases). This CDR3 contains 13 residues. In germline, CDR1 is LGHNA, CDR2 YSLEER. V gave up 3 bases and J gave up 8 bases, with 11 bases separating them. This chain's CDR3 is CASSHAPSDEQFF. For the CDR3, the DNA is TGCGCCAGCAGCCATGCTCCTAGCGATGAGCAGTTCTTC.

In this sample, this clone turned up once. The gene calls are TRBV5-6 and TRBJ2-7, with 10 bases fitting TRBD1. Germline lookup yields CDR1 SGHDT and CDR2 YYEEEE. V lost 4 bases and J lost 4; bases outside the gene matches: 5. CDR3 length equals 14 residues. The DNA for the CDR3 is TGTGCCAGCAGCCTCGGACAGGGGGTTTACGAGCAGTACTTC. As protein: CASSLGQGVYEQYF.

The gene calls are TRBV7-3 and TRBJ2-6; TRBD1 is a possible D gene (6 bases). The V gene lost 5 bases and the J gene lost 4 bases, with 18 bases spanning the gap. CDR3 length: 17 residues. CDR1 SGHTA and CDR2 FQGTGA come from the germline V gene. DNA for the CDR3: TGTGCCAGCAGCCAACTTCCCGCAGGGGCCGGGGCCAACGTCCTGACTTTC. It specifies CASSQLPAGAGANVLTF.

The rearrangement uses TRBV2 and TRBJ1-4; 9 nucleotides agree with TRBD1. The CDR3 is 13 amino acids. Germline CDR1 SNHLY, CDR2 FYNNEI. V gave up 2 bases and J gave up 14 bases; unmatched junction bases: 6. CDR3 protein: CASSETGGASLFF. In DNA form, the CDR3 reads TGTGCCAGCAGTGAAACAGGGGGCGCTTCCCTGTTTTTT.

J is TRBJ2-7 and V is TRBV6-5, with 9 bases matching TRBD1. V shed 10 bases, J shed 5 bases, and the junction held 6 bases outside the gene matches. The CDR3 runs 12 residues. Germline V lookup: CDR1 MNHEY, CDR2 SVGAGI. The CDR3 sequence: CATGQGTNEQYF. For the CDR3, the DNA is TGTGCCACAGGACAGGGGACCAACGAGCAGTACTTC.

The chain carries TRBV3-1 (or the pseudogene TRBV3-2) and TRBJ2-3, with TRBD1 identical over 10 bases. CDR1 and CDR2 from the germline V gene are LGHDT and YNNKEL (reference sequence). This CDR3 contains 15 residues. V lost 4 bases and J lost 5; bases outside the gene matches: 6. CDR3: CASSPWTGGLDTQYF. The CDR3 bases are TGTGCCAGCAGCCCCTGGACAGGGGGTTTAGATACGCAGTATTTT.

The chain joins TRBV27 to TRBJ2-1; a weak D match, TRBD2 (6 bases). V was pared by 1 base and J by 0 bases, with 13 bases between. The CDR3 covers 17 residues. Looked up from germline, CDR1 is MNHEY and CDR2 is SMNVEV (reference sequence). The CDR3: CASSLLGGSNSYNEQFF. The CDR3 bases are TGTGCCAGCAGTTTATTGGGAGGATCAAACTCCTACAATGAGCAGTTCTTC.

This chain links TRBV12-5 with TRBJ1-5; 10 bases agree with TRBD1. The V gene end was trimmed by 1 base and the J gene end by 2 bases; junction bases not matched to a gene: 5. The CDR3 consists of 17 residues. Germline V gene data show CDR1 as LGHNT and CDR2 as FRNRAP. Here the CDR3 reads CASGLATGGRGNQPQHF. CDR3 in DNA: TGTGCTAGTGGTTTGGCGACAGGGGGCAGGGGCAATCAGCCCCAGCATTTT.

This sequence joins TRBV13 and TRBJ1-6, with D unclear. Looked up from germline, CDR1 is PRHDT and CDR2 is FYEKMQ (reference sequence). The CDR3 has 14 residues. V was shortened by 3 bases and J by 9 bases, with 12 bases between the two germline ends. The CDR3 is CASSFQPPGSPLHF. In nucleotides, the CDR3 is TGTGCCAGCAGCTTTCAACCCCCGGGTTCACCCCTCCACTTT. The full variable domain, in which reference TRBV13 and TRBJ1-6 provide the parts outside the CDR3, is AAGVIQSPRHLIKEKRETATLKCYPIPRHDTVYWYQQGPGQDPQFLISFYEKMQSDKGSIPDRFSAQQFSDYHSELNMSSLELGDSALYFCASSFQPPGSPLHFGNGTRLTVT.

This chain's CDR3 is CASSYSSGRTEAFF. Here the CDR3 DNA reads TGTGCCAGCAGTTACTCGAGTGGTCGCACTGAAGCTTTCTTT. This rearrangement joins TRBV6-5 to TRBJ1-1; D remains ambiguous. Germline V gene data show CDR1 as MNHEY and CDR2 as SVGAGI. V was trimmed by 0 bases and J by 4 bases, leaving 9 bases between them. This CDR3 is 14 amino acids long.

J is TRBJ1-5 and V is TRBV6-6; maybe TRBD1 (5 bases). V dropped 2 bases and J dropped 2 bases, with 10 bases sitting between them. The CDR3 consists of 15 residues. Germline assignment: CDR1 MNHNY and CDR2 SVGAGI (reference sequence). DNA of the CDR3: TGTGCCAGCAGTTACCTCGGGGGAGGCAATCAGCCCCAGCATTTT. Protein sequence: CASSYLGGGNQPQHF.

This clone turned up a few times. The chain is built from TRBV12-5 and TRBJ1-2; the match to TRBD1 covers 8 bases. The CDR3 spans 14 residues. CDR1 and CDR2 from the germline V gene are LGHNT and FRNRAP. Losses at the gene ends were 5 bases for V and 4 bases for J; bases not matched to a gene: 6. The CDR3: CASGPGQGPYGYTF. The CDR3 bases are TGTGCTAGTGGTCCCGGACAGGGCCCCTATGGCTACACCTTC.

The rearrangement joins TRBV3-1 (or the pseudogene TRBV3-2) to TRBJ1-1, with D tentatively TRBD1 (5 bases). In germline, CDR1 is LGHDT, CDR2 YNNKEL (reference sequence). The CDR3 has 15 residues. V lost 3 bases and J lost 3, with 14 bases in between. The DNA for the CDR3 is TGTGCCAGCAGCCAGTCGACTAGAGGGGACACTGAAGCTTTCTTT. The encoded protein is CASSQSTRGDTEAFF.

The chain is built from TRBV7-9 and TRBJ1-2; 11 bases are a match to TRBD1. The J segment lost 7 bases and the V segment lost 6 bases, leaving 10 bases of the junction unmatched. Germline values: CDR1 SEHNR, CDR2 FQNEAQ (reference sequence). The CDR3 consists of 15 residues. CDR3 region: CASSDGDRGSSGYTF. DNA for the CDR3: TGTGCCAGCAGTGATGGGGACAGGGGGTCGAGTGGCTACACCTTC.